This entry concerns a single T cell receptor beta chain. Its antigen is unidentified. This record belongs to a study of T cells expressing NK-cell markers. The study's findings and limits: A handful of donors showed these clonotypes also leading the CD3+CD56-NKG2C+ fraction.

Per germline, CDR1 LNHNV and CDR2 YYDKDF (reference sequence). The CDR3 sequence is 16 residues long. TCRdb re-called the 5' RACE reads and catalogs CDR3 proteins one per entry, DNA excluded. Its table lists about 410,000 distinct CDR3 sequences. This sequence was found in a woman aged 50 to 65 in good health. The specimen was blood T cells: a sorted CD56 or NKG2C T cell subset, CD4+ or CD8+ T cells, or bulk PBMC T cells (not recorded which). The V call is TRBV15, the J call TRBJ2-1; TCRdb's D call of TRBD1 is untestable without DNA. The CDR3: CATSPGASLADNEQFF.